Listed below are T cell receptor beta chains from one sample, sequenced in a study of blood T cell repertoires in COVID-19. Using immunoSEQ multiplex PCR, the repertoire was profiled, and TCRdb retains in-frame clones only, with some absent. Of hundreds of thousands of clones in the sample, roughly 89% were seen once. The specimen was PBMCs or T cells enriched from blood (not recorded which). The receptors shown here come from a woman aged 40 to 55 who had recovered from COVID-19. CDR3s include the opening cysteine and the closing phenylalanine or tryptophan. D genes are given only for firm matches. Rows give clone size only sometimes, using once, few, many, or a class for an expanded clone.

- TRBD1 TRBJ2-7 TRBV7-2 15 TGTGCCAGCGGACCAGGGACAGTCAGCTCCTACGAGCAGTACTTC CASGPGTVSSYEQYF
- TRBD2 TRBJ2-7 TRBV30 14 TGTGCCTGGAAACTAGCGGGAGCGTCCTACGAGCAGTACTTC CAWKLAGASYEQYF
- - TRBJ1-1 TRBV11-2 16 TGTGCCAGCACCAAATACCCCGGGGTGGGTGACACTGAAGCTTTCTTT CASTKYPGVGDTEAFF
- TRBD2 TRBJ2-1 TRBV7-2 15 TGTGCCAGCAGCTTAGCAGCGGGAGCCCAGAAAGAGCAGTTCTTC CASSLAAGAQKEQFF
- TRBD2 TRBJ2-2 TRBV7-9 17 TGTGCCAGCAGACCGATCGCCGGGACTAGCGTCACCGGGGAGCTGTTTTTT CASRPIAGTSVTGELFF
- - TRBJ2-3 TRBV6-5 14 TGTGCCAGCAGTTACTCGTTCCTCACAGATACGCAGTATTTT CASSYSFLTDTQYF
- TRBD2 TRBJ2-1 TRBV27 17 TGTGCCAGCAGTGCCGGGACTAGCGGGATCAGGTTCAATGAGCAGTTCTTC CASSAGTSGIRFNEQFF
- TRBD1 TRBJ1-5 TRBV6-6 14 TGTGCCAGCAGTCCCAGACAGGGTAGACAGCCCCAGCATTTT CASSPRQGRQPQHF
- - TRBJ1-5 TRBV15 12 TGTGCCACCAGCAGGACTCTTCAGCCCCAGCATTTT CATSRTLQPQHF
- TRBD1 TRBJ1-4 TRBV7-9 16 TGTGCCAGCAGCTTATTACGGGACAGGCCTAATGAAAAACTGTTTTTT CASSLLRDRPNEKLFF
- - TRBJ1-1 TRBV5-4 16 TGTGCCAGCAGCTTTTTCTCAAGAGCCGGCGGGGCTGAAGCTTTCTTT CASSFFSRAGGAEAFF
- TRBD1 TRBJ2-1 TRBV9 15 TGTGCCAGCAGCGTAGAGAGGACAGGGGGCGCGGGGCTGTTCTTC CASSVERTGGAGLFF
- - TRBJ1-1 TRBV28 11 TGTGCCAGCCACACACAGAATGAAGCTTTCTTT CASHTQNEAFF
- - TRBJ1-6 TRBV11-2 15 TGTGCCAGCAGCGACCCCGGGGGGGTTAATTCACCCCTCCACTTT CASSDPGGVNSPLHF
- TRBD1 TRBJ1-2 TRBV14 14 TGTGCCAGCAGCCCGGGACAGGGCTACTATGGCTACACCTTC CASSPGQGYYGYTF
- TRBD1 TRBJ2-7 TRBV27 14 TGTGCCAGCAGTTTACGGGACAGGGATTACGAGCAGTACTTC CASSLRDRDYEQYF
- - TRBJ2-7 TRBV6-5 13 TGTGCCAGTAGCGGTCCGCGGGACTACGAGCAGTACTTC CASSGPRDYEQYF
- TRBD1 TRBJ1-4 TRBV7-9 15 TGTGCCAGCAGCGCCCGACAGGGGGCTGACGAAAAACTGTTTTTT CASSARQGADEKLFF
once - TRBJ1-3 TRBV24-1 11 TGTGCCACCAGTGACCTATCCGCCATATATTTT CATSDLSAIYF
- TRBD1 TRBJ1-2 TRBV6-5 14 TGTGCCAGCAGTTTATCTACCGGACAGGTTGGCTACACCTTC CASSLSTGQVGYTF
- - TRBJ1-6 TRBV28 15 TGTGCCAGCCTCCCCTCGGTTCTTTTAAATTCACCCCTCCACTTT CASLPSVLLNSPLHF
once - TRBJ1-1 TRBV7-9 14 TGTGCCAGCAGCTTAGGTCGACACGGCACTGAAGCTTTCTTT CASSLGRHGTEAFF
- TRBD2 TRBJ2-1 TRBV27 15 TGTGCCAGCAGTCAACTAGCGGGGAGTTACAATGAGCAGTTCTTC CASSQLAGSYNEQFF
- TRBD2 TRBJ2-2 TRBV6-2/TRBV6-3 17 TGTGCCAGCAGTTACGGGACTAGCGGGAGGGCCCACGGGGAGCTGTTTTTT CASSYGTSGRAHGELFF
- - TRBJ1-2 TRBV6-1 13 TGTGCCAGCAGTGAAGAGCAGGGCGATGGCTACACCTTC CASSEEQGDGYTF
once TRBD2 TRBJ2-5 TRBV18 17 TGTGCCAGCTCACCAGGGCTGGCTAGCGGGGGCCCACAGACCCAGTACTTC CASSPGLASGGPQTQYF
- TRBD1 TRBJ1-4 TRBV3-1/TRBV3-2 13 TGTGCCGCGGGACAGGGACCTAATGAAAAACTGTTTTTT CAAGQGPNEKLFF
- - TRBJ2-1 TRBV7-2 12 TGTGCCAGCAGCAGAGGGGGAAATGAGCAGTTCTTC CASSRGGNEQFF
- - TRBJ2-1 TRBV28 12 TGTGCCAGCAGTTTATACGCAGGTACCTTTGTCTTC CASSLYAGTFVF
once - TRBJ1-3 TRBV18 14 TGTGCCAGCTCACAAGGGAGAGCTGGAAACACCATATATTTT CASSQGRAGNTIYF
- TRBD2 TRBJ2-1 TRBV19 14 TGTGCCAGTAGTAGGGGACTAGCGGTTGGTGAGCAGTTCTTC CASSRGLAVGEQFF
- - TRBJ1-3 TRBV6-5 15 TGTGCCAGCAGTAGGGGGACCACAAGTGGAAACACCATATATTTT CASSRGTTSGNTIYF
few TRBD1 TRBJ2-1 TRBV24-1 16 TGTGCCACCAGTGATAAGAGCAGGGGGCGTCTTGGCGAGCAGTTCTTC CATSDKSRGRLGEQFF
- TRBD1 TRBJ1-5 TRBV19 15 TGTGCCAGTAGTTCTACAGGGGGCAGCAATCAGCCCCAGCATTTT CASSSTGGSNQPQHF
- TRBD1 TRBJ1-3 TRBV3-1/TRBV3-2 16 TGTGCCAGCAGCCTTCCGGGACAGATCTCTGGAAACACCATATATTTT CASSLPGQISGNTIYF
- TRBD1 TRBJ2-3 TRBV7-2 16 TGTGCCAGCAGCTTAGCCGGGACAGCTTCCACAGATACGCAGTATTTT CASSLAGTASTDTQYF
- - TRBJ2-5 TRBV5-8 15 TGTGCCAGCAGCTTGCAGCTAGGCCTGCAAGAGACCCAGTACTTC CASSLQLGLQETQYF
- TRBD2 TRBJ2-5 TRBV10-2 15 TGCGCCAGCAGCGCGATAGCGGGAGGGCGAGAGACCCAGTACTTC CASSAIAGGRETQYF
- - TRBJ2-7 TRBV11-2 15 TGTGCCAGCAGCGGAGCCCACAGCGGTCTTTACGAGCAGTACTTC CASSGAHSGLYEQYF
once - TRBJ2-7 TRBV3-1/TRBV3-2 15 TGTGCCAGCAGCCAAGGGGGGACACCCAAGGTAGGGCAGTACTTC CASSQGGTPKVGQYF
- - TRBJ2-7 TRBV7-8 17 TGTGCCAGCAGCTTAGGGGGATTTTGGGGCGAAACCTACGAGCAGTACTTC CASSLGGFWGETYEQYF
- TRBD2 TRBJ2-1 TRBV28 14 TGTGCCAGCAGTGGGACTAGCGGTCGCAATGAGCAGTTCTTC CASSGTSGRNEQFF
- - TRBJ1-5 TRBV30 17 TGTGCCTGGACCCCTGCCAGGGGACCCTATAGCAATCAGCCCCAGCATTTT CAWTPARGPYSNQPQHF
- - TRBJ2-1 TRBV3-1/TRBV3-2 14 TGTGCCAGCAGCCCCCGGGGGTCCTACAATGAGCAGTTCTTC CASSPRGSYNEQFF
- TRBD2 TRBJ2-7 TRBV7-6 15 TGTGCCAGCAGCTTAGCGGGAGGGGACCTACGCGAGCAGTACTTC CASSLAGGDLREQYF
- - TRBJ2-2 TRBV28 14 TGTGCCAGCAGCGCCGATCAGGTGAACGGGGAGCTGTTTTTT CASSADQVNGELFF
- TRBD1 TRBJ1-1 TRBV6-5 15 TGTGCCACCATCCCCGGGACAGGGGGATTCACTGAAGCTTTCTTT CATIPGTGGFTEAFF
- TRBD1 TRBJ1-1 TRBV7-7 17 TGTGCTAGCAGCCACGTGGAAGGGGGCAAAACGGTCACTGAAGCTTTCTTT CASSHVEGGKTVTEAFF
- - TRBJ2-7 TRBV28 12 TGTGCCAGCACGGACAGTTCCTACGAGCAGTACTTC CASTDSSYEQYF
- - TRBJ2-6 TRBV9 14 TGTGCCAGCACCGTTAGCTCTGGGGCCAACGTCCTGACTTTC CASTVSSGANVLTF
- - TRBJ1-3 TRBV7-6 15 TGTGCCAGCAGCTTAGCACAGGGTTCTGGAAACACCATATATTTT CASSLAQGSGNTIYF
- - TRBJ1-2 TRBV2 14 TGTGCCAGCAGTGGAAAACGCCTCCTATTTGGCTACACCTTC CASSGKRLLFGYTF
- TRBD1 TRBJ1-4 TRBV7-7 15 TGTGCTAGCAGCGTGACAGGGGGCGTCAGAGAAAAACTGTTTTTT CASSVTGGVREKLFF